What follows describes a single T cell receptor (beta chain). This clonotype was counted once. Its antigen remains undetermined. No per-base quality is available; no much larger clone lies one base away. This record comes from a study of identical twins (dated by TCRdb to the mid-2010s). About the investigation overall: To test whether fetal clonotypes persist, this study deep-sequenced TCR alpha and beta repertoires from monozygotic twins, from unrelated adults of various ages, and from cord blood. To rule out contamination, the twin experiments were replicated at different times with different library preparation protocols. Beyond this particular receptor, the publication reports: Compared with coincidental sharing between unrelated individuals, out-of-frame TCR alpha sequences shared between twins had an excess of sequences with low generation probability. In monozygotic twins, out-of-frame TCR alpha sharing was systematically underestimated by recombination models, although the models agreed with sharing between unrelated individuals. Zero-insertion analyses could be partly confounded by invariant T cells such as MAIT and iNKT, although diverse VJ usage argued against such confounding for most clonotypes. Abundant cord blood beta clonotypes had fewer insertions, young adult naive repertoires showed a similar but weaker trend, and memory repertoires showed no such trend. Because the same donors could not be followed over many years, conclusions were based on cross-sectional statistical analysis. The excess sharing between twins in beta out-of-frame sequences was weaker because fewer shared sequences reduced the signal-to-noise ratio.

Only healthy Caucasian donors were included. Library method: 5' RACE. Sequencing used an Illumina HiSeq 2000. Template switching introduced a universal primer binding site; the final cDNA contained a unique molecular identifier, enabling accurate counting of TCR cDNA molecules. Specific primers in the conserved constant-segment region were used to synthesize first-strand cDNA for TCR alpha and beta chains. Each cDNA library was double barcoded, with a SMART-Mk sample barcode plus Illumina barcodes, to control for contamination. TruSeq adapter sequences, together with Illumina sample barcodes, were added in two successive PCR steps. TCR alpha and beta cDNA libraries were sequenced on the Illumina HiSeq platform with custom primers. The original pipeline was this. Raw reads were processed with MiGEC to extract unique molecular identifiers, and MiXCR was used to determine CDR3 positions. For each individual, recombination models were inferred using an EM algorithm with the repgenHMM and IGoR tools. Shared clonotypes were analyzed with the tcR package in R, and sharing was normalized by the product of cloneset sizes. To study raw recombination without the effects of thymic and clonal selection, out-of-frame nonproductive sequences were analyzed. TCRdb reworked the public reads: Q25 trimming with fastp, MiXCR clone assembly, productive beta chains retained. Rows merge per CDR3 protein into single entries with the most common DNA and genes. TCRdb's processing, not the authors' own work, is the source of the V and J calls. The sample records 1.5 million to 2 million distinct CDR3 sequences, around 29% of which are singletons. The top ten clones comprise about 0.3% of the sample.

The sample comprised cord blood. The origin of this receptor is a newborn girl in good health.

The CDR3 sequence is CASSVDSGELFF. The DNA sequence is TGTGCCAGCAGTGTCGACAGCGGGGAGCTGTTTTTT. The rearrangement joined TRBV6-5 to TRBJ2-2; tentative D gene TRBD1, with 5 bases matching. Trimming removed 5 bases from V and 7 bases from J, leaving 8 bases between the germline ends. CDR1 is given as MNHEY and CDR2 as SVGAGI, both from the germline V gene. Measured from the cysteine to the phenylalanine, the CDR3 is 12 residues long. The kept DNA is CDR3 alone, 36 bases in frame from the first base.